This T cell receptor (beta chain) came from a study of cytomegalovirus exposure and HLA in healthy donors. The overall study: Earlier findings included 90 million to 120 million unique TCR beta sequences obtained from 170 million or so T cells. HLA-typed donors were the source of approximately 85 million unique TCRs held in an early data release. Overall study findings and caveats: Within an earlier analysis, most TCR beta V segments proved productive either about 90% or about 30% of the time. On later analysis, the bulk of CMV-associated TCR beta chains appeared to be HLA-restricted.

A multiplex PCR was run with 60 Vbeta primers and 13 Jbeta primers. Assay used: immunoSEQ multiplex PCR; TCRdb lists only in-frame clones, some missing. In the table there are approximately 79,000 clones, around 76% of which are singletons. The CDR3 length is 16 residues. CDR1 is SGHRS and CDR2 is YFSETQ in the germline V gene. V was pared by 0 bases and J by 2 bases, with 5 bases of the junction left unmatched. On this clone itself: Antigen: not known.

Sequences were obtained from PBMCs. The chain couples TRBV5-1 to TRBJ2-5; 9 bases are shared with TRBD2. The source of this sequence is a male donor in good health and CMV-seropositive. The CDR3 loop reads CASSLGGSGGQETQYF. As DNA, the CDR3 is TGCGCCAGCAGCTTGGGTGGTAGCGGGGGACAAGAGACCCAGTACTTC.